Given below is one TCR beta chain in context. The J segment lost 0 bases and the V segment lost 4 bases, leaving 11 bases of the junction unmatched. The CDR3 extends over 16 amino acids. The V gene's germline CDR1 is SQVTM and CDR2 ANQGSEA. The sample comes from a study of shared clonotypes between healthy human individuals. Study as a whole: The plates for each donor numbered three CD4 naive, three CD4 memory, two CD8 naive and one CD8 memory.

Deep-level assay runs were performed. The protocol was immunoSEQ multiplex PCR, while the TCRdb copy is restricted to in-frame clones and leaves out a portion. The sample holds around 1 million clones; approximately 76% are singletons and the top ten take around 1.4%. The rearrangement uses TRBV29-1 and TRBJ1-1, with TRBD1 matching over 7 bases. What was sequenced was memory CD4+ T cells sorted from blood. Subset in this sample: CD45RA-negative fraction. The sequence derives from a man between 18 and 29 years old in good health. CDR3 nucleotides: TGCAGCGTTGGCATGGTGACAGGGCAGTTGAACACTGAAGCTTTCTTT. Translating it yields CSVGMVTGQLNTEAFF.